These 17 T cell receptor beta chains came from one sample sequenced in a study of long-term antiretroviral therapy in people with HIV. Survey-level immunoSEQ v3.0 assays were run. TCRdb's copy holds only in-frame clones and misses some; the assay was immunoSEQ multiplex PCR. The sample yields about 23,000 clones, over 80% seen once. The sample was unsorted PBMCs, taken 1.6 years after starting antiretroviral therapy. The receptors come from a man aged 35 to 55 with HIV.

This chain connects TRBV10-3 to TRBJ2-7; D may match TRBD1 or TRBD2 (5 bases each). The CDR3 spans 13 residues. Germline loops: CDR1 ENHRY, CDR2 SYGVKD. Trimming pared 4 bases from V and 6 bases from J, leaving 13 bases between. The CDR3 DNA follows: TGTGCCATCAGTGCCGGGGCGACCCGCGAGCAGTACTTC. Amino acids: CAISAGATREQYF.

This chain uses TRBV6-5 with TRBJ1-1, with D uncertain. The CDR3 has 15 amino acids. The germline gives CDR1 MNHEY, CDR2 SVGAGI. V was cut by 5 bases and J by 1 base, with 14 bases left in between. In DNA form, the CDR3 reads TGTGCCAGCAGTATTTTAGCGGGGAGGAACACTGAAGCTTTCTTT. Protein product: CASSILAGRNTEAFF.

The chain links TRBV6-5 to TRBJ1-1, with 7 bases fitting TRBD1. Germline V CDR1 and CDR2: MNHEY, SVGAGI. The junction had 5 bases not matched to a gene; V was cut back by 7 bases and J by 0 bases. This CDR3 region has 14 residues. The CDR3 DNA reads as TGTGCCAGCATGACAGGGCTAATGAACACTGAAGCTTTCTTT. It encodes CASMTGLMNTEAFF.

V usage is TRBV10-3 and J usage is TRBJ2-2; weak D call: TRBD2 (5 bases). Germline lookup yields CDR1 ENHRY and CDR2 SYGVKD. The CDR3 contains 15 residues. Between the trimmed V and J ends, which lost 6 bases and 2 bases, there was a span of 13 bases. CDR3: CAIRGSGINTGELFF. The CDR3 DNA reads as TGTGCCATCAGAGGGAGCGGAATAAACACCGGGGAGCTGTTTTTT.

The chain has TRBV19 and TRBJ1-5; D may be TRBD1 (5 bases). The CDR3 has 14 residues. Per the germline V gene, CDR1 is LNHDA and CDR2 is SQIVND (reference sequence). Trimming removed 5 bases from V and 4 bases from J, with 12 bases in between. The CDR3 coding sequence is TGTGCCAGTAGTTTCGGGACGGAGAATCAGCCCCAGCATTTT. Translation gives CASSFGTENQPQHF.

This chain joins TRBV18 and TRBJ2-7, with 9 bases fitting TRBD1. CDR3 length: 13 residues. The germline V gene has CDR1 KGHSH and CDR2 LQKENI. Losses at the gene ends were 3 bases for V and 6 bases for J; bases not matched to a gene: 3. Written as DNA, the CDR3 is TGTGCCAGCTCACCCGGGACAGGGACCGAGCAGTACTTC. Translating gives CASSPGTGTEQYF.

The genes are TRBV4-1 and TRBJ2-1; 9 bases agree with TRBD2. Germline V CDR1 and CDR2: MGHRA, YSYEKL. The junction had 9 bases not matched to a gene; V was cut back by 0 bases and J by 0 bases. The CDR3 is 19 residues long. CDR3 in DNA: TGCGCCAGCAGCCAAGACCTAGCGGGGCCCTCCTACTCCTACAATGAGCAGTTCTTC. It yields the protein CASSQDLAGPSYSYNEQFF.

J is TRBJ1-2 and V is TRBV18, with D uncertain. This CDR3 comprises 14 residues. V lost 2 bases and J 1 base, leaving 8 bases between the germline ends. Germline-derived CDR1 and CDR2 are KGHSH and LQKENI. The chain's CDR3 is CASSPTHGNYGYTF. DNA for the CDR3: TGTGCCAGCTCACCAACCCATGGTAACTATGGCTACACCTTC.

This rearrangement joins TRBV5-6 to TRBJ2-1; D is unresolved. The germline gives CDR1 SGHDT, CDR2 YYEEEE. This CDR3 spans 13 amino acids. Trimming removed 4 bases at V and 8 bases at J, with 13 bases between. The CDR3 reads CASSPVVGDEQFF. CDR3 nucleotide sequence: TGTGCCAGCAGCCCGGTGGTAGGAGATGAGCAGTTCTTC.

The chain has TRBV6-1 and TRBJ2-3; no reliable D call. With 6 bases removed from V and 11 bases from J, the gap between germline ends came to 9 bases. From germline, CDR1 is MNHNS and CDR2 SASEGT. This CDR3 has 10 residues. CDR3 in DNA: TGTGCCAGCAGCTACGACCTGCAGTATTTT. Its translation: CASSYDLQYF.

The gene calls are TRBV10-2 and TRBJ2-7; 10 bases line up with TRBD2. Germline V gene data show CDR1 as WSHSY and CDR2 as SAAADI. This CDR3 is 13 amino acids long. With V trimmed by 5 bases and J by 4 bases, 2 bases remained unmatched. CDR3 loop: CASSLTSGYEQYF. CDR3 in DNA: TGCGCCAGCAGTTTGACTAGCGGGTACGAGCAGTACTTC.

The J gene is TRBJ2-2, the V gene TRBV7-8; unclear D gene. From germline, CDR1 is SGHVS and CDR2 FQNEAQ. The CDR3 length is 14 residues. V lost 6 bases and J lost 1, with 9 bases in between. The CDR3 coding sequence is TGTGCCAGCAGACACGGACGGAACACCGGGGAGCTGTTTTTT. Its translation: CASRHGRNTGELFF.

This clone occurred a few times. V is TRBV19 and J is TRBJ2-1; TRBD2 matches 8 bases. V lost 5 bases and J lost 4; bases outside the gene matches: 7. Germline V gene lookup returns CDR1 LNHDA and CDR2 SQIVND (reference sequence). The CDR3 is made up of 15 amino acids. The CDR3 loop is CASSSGTSAYNEQFF. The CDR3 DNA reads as TGTGCCAGTAGTTCCGGGACTAGTGCGTACAATGAGCAGTTCTTC. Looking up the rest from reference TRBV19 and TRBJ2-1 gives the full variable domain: DGGITQSPKYLFRKEGQNVTLSCEQNLNHDAMYWYRQDPGQGLRLIYYSQIVNDFQKGDIAEGYSVSREKKESFPLTVTSAQKNPTAFYLCASSSGTSAYNEQFFGPGTRLTVL.

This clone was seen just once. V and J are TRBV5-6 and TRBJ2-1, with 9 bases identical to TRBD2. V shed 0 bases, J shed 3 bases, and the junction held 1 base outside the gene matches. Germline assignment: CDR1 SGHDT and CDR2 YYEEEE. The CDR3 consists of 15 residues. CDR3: CASSLGSGSYNEQFF. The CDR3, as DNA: TGTGCCAGCAGCTTGGGTAGCGGGAGCTACAATGAGCAGTTCTTC. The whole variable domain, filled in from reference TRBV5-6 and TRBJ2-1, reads DAGVTQSPTHLIKTRGQQVTLRCSPKSGHDTVSWYQQALGQGPQFIFQYYEEEERQRGNFPDRFSGHQFPNYSSELNVNALLLGDSALYLCASSLGSGSYNEQFFGPGTRLTVL.

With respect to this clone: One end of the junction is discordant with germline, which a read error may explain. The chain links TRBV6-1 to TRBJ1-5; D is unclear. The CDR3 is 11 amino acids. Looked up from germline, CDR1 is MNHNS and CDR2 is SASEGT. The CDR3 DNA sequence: TGTGCCAGCAATGAAAATCAGCCCCAGCATTTT. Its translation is CASNENQPQHF.

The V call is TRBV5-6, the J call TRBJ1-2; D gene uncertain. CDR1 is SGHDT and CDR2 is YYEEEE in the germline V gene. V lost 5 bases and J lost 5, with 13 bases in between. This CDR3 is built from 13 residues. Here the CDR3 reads CASSIDPSYGYTF. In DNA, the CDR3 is TGTGCCAGCAGTATTGACCCAAGTTATGGCTACACCTTC. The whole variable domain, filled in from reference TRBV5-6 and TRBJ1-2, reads DAGVTQSPTHLIKTRGQQVTLRCSPKSGHDTVSWYQQALGQGPQFIFQYYEEEERQRGNFPDRFSGHQFPNYSSELNVNALLLGDSALYLCASSIDPSYGYTFGSGTRLTVV.

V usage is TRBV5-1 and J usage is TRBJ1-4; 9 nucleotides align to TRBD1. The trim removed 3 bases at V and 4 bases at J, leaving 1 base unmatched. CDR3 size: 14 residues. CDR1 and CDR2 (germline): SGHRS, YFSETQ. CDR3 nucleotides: TGCGCCAGCAGCTCGGACAGGGGTAATGAAAAACTGTTTTTT. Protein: CASSSDRGNEKLFF.